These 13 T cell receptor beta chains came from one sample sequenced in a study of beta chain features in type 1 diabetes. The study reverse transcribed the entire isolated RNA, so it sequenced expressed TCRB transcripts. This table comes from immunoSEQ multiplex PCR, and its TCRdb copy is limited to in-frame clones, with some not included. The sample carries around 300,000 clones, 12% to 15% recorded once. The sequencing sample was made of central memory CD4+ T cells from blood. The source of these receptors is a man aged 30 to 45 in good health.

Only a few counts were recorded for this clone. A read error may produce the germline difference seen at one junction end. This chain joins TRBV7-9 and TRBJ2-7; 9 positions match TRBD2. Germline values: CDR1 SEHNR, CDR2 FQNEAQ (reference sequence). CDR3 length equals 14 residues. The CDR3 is CASSLAGYNYEQYF. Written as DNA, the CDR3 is TGTGCCAGCAGCCTAGCGGGATACAACTACGAGCAGTACTTC.

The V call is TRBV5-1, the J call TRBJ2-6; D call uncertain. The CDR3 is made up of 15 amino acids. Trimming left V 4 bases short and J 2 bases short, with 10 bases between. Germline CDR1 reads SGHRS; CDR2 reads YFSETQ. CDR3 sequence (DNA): TGCGCCAGCAGCCTCGGCGATGCTGGGGCCAACGTCCTGACTTTC. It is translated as CASSLGDAGANVLTF.

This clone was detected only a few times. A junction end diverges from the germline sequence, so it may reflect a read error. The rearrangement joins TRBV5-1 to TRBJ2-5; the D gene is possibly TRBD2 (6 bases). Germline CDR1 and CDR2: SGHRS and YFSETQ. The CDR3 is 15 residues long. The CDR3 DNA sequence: TGCGCCAGCAGCTTGGGACTAGGGGAACAAGGGACCCAGTACTTC. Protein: CASSLGLGEQGTQYF.

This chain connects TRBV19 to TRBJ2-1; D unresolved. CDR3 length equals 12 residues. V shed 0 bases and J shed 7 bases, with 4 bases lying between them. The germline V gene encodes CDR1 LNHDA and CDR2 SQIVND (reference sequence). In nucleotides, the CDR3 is TGTGCCAGTAGTATAGACCCAAATGAGCAGTTCTTC. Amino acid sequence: CASSIDPNEQFF.

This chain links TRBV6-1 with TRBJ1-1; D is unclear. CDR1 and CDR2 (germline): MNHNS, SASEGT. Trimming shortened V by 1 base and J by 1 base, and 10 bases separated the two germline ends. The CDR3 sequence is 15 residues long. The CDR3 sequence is CASSEVWAANTEAFF. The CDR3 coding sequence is TGTGCCAGCAGTGAAGTATGGGCAGCGAACACTGAAGCTTTCTTT.

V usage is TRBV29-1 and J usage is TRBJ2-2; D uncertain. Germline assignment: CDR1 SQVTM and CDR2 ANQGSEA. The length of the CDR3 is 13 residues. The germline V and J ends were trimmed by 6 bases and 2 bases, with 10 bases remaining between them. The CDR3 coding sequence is TGCAGCGTCAGTAGGGCAAACACCGGGGAGCTGTTTTTT. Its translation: CSVSRANTGELFF.

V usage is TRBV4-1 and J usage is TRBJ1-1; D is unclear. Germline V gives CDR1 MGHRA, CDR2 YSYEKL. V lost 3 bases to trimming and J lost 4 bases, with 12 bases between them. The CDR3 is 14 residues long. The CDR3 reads CASSQDSRGTEAFF. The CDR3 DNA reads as TGCGCCAGCAGCCAGGACTCCCGGGGCACTGAAGCTTTCTTT.

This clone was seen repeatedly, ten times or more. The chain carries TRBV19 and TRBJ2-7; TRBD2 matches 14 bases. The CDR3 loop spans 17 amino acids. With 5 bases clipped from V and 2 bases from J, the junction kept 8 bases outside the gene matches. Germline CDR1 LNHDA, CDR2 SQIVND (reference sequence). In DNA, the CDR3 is TGTGCCAGTAGTGTTCGGACTAGCGGGGGGCGTGCCTACGAGCAGTACTTC. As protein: CASSVRTSGGRAYEQYF.

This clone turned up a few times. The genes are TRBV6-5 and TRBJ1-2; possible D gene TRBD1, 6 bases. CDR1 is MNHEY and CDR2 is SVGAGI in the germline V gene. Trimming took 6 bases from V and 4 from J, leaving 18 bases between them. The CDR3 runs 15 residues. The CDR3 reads CASSPGGGASYGYTF. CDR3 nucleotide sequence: TGTGCCAGCAGCCCCGGAGGGGGGGCCTCCTATGGCTACACCTTC.

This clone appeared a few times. Here the CDR3 DNA reads TGCGCCAGTACCCTGGGGGATACGTCCTACGAGCAGTACTTC. This gives the protein CASTLGDTSYEQYF. V is TRBV5-1 and J is TRBJ2-7; D is perhaps TRBD1 or TRBD2 (5 bases each). The V and J ends lost 8 bases and 1 base respectively, with 16 bases between them. The CDR3 totals 14 residues. From germline, CDR1 is SGHRS and CDR2 YFSETQ. Full variable domain (remainder filled in from reference TRBV5-1 and TRBJ2-7): KAGVTQTPRYLIKTRGQQVTLSCSPISGHRSVSWYQQTPGQGLQFLFEYFSETQRNKGNFPGRFSGRQFSNSRSEMNVSTLELGDSALYLCASTLGDTSYEQYFGPGTRLTVT.

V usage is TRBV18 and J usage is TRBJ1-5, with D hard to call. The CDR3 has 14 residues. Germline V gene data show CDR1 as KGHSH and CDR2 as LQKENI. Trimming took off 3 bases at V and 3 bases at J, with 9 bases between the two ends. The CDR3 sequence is CASSPGNLNQPQHF. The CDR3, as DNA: TGTGCCAGCTCACCGGGGAATCTCAATCAGCCCCAGCATTTT.

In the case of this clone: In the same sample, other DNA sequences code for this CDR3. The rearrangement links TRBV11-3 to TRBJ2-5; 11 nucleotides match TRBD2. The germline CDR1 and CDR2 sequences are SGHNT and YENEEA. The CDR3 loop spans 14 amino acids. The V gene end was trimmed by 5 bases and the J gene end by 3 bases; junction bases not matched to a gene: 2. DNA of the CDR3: TGTGCCAGCAGCCTGACTAGCGGGGAAGAGACCCAGTACTTC. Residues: CASSLTSGEETQYF.

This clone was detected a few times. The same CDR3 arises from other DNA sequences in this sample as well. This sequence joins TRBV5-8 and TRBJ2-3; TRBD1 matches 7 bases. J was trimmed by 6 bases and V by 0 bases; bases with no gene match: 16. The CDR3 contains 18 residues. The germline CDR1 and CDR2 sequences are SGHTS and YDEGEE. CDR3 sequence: CASSLGTGRGTSSDTQYF. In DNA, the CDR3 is TGTGCCAGCAGCTTGGGTACGGGCAGGGGGACGTCTTCGGATACGCAGTATTTT. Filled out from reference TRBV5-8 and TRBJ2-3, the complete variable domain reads EAGVTQSPTHLIKTRGQQATLRCSPISGHTSVYWYQQALGLGLQFLLWYDEGEERNRGNFPPRFSGRQFPNYSSELNVNALELEDSALYLCASSLGTGRGTSSDTQYFGPGTRLTVL.